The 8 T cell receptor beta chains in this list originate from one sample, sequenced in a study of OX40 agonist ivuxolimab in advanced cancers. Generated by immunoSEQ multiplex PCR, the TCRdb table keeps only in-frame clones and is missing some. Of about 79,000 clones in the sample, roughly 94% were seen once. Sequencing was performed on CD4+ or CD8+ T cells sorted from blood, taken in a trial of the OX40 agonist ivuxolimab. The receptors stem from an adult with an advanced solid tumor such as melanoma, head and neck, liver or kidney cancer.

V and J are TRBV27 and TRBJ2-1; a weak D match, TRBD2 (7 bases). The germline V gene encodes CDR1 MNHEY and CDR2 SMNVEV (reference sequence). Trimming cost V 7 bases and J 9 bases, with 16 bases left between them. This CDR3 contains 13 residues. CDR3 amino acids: CASTIQGGGEQFF. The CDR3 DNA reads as TGTGCCAGCACCATTCAGGGAGGGGGTGAGCAGTTCTTC.

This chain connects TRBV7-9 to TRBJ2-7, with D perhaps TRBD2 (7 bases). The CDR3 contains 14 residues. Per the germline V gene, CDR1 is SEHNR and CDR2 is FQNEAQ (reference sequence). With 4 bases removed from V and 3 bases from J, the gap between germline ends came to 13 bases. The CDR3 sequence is CASSWAGANYEQYF. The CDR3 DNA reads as TGTGCCAGCAGCTGGGCGGGGGCCAACTACGAGCAGTACTTC.

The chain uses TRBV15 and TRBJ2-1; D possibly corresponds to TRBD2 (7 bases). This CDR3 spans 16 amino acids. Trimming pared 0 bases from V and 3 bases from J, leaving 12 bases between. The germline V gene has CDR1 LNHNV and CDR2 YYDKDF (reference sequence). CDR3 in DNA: TGTGCCACCAGCAGAGATGGGGGGGGCAGCTACAATGAGCAGTTCTTC. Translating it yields CATSRDGGGSYNEQFF.

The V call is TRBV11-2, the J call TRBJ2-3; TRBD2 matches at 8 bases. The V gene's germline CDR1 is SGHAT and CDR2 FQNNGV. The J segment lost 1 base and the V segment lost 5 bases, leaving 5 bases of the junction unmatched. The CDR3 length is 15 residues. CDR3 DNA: TGTGCCAGCAGCCCAGATAGCGGGGGCACAGATACGCAGTATTTT. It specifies CASSPDSGGTDTQYF.

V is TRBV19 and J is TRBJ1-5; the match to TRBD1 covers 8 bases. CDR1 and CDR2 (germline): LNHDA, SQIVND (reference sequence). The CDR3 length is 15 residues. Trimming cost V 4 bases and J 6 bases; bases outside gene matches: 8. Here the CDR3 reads CASSKVGTGGQPQHF. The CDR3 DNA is TGTGCCAGTAGTAAGGTGGGGACAGGCGGTCAGCCCCAGCATTTT.

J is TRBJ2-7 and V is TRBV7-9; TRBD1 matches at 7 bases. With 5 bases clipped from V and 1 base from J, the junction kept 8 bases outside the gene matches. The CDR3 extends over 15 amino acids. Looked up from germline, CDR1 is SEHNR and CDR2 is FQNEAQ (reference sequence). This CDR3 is CASSGSLGQSYEQYF. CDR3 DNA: TGTGCCAGCAGCGGCTCATTGGGACAGTCCTACGAGCAGTACTTC.

The CDR3 here is CASSLDGEGDRGPETQYF. CDR3 DNA: TGTGCCAGCAGTTTGGACGGAGAGGGAGACAGGGGTCCTGAGACCCAGTACTTC. The chain uses TRBV28 and TRBJ2-5; 8 bases are a match to TRBD1. This CDR3 contains 18 residues. Germline loops: CDR1 MDHEN, CDR2 SYDVKM. Unmatched junction bases numbered 17, after V lost 3 bases and J lost 5 bases.

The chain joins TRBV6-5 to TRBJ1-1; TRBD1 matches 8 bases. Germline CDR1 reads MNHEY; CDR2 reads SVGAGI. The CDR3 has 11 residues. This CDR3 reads CAKQGEPEAFF. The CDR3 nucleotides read TGTGCAAAACAGGGGGAGCCGGAGGCTTTCTTT.